Included here is one TCR beta chain sequence, with context. This entry belongs to a study of blood T cell repertoires in COVID-19. Some clones are missing from TCRdb's copy, which holds only in-frame ones; the method was immunoSEQ multiplex PCR. The sample contains approximately 400,000 clones, 81% of which appear only once. Germline V lookup: CDR1 KGHSH, CDR2 LQKENI. V shed 6 bases and J 0 bases; nucleotides not matched to a gene: 7. The CDR3 loop spans 15 amino acids. Input material: peripheral blood. The chain has TRBV18 and TRBJ1-2; 7 bases align to TRBD1. The TCR comes from a human donor with acute or convalescent COVID-19. The donor label of this sample is uncertain. The CDR3 spells CASSAGGKANYGYTF. The CDR3, as DNA: TGTGCCAGCTCGGCAGGGGGTAAAGCTAACTATGGCTACACCTTC.